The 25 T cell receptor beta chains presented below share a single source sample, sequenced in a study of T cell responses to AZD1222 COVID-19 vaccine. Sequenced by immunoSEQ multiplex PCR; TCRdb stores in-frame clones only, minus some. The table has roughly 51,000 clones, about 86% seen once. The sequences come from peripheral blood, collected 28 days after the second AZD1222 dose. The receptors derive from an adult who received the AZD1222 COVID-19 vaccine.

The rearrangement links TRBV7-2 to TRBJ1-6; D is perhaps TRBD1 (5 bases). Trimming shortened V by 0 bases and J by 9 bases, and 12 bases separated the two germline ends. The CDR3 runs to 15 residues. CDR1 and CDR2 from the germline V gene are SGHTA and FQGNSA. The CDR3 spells CASSLAGVGVSPLHF. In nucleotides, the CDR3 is TGTGCCAGCAGCTTAGCAGGGGTCGGAGTTTCACCCCTCCACTTT.

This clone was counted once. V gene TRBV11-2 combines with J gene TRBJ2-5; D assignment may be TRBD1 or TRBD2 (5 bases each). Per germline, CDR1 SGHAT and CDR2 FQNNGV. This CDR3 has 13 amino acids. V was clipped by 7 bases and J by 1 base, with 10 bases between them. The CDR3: CASNRGVQETQYF. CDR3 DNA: TGTGCCAGCAACCGAGGGGTCCAAGAGACCCAGTACTTC.

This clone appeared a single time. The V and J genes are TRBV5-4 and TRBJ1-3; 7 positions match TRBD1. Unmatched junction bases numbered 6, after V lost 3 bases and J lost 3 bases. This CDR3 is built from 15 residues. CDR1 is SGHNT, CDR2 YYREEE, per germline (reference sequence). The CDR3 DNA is TGTGCCAGCAGCTCGACAGGGACTAGTGGAAACACCATATATTTT. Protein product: CASSSTGTSGNTIYF.

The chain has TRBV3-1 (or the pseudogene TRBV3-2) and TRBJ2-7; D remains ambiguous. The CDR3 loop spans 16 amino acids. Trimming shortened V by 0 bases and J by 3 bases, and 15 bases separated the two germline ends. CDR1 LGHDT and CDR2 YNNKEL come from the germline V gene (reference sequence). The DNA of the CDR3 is TGTGCCAGCAGCCAAGATTGGGCAGGACGCATCTACGAGCAGTACTTC. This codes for CASSQDWAGRIYEQYF.

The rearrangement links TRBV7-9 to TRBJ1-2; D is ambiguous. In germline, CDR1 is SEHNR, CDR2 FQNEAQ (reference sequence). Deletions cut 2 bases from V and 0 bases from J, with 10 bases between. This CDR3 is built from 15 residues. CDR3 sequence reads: CASSLHQQPNYGYTF. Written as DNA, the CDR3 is TGTGCCAGCAGCTTACACCAACAGCCTAACTATGGCTACACCTTC.

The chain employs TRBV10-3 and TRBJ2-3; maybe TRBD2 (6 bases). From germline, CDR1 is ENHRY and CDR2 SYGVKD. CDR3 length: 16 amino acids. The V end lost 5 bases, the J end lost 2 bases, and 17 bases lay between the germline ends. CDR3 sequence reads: CAISPGRGSVTDTQYF. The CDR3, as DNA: TGTGCCATCAGTCCAGGGCGGGGCAGCGTCACAGATACGCAGTATTTT.

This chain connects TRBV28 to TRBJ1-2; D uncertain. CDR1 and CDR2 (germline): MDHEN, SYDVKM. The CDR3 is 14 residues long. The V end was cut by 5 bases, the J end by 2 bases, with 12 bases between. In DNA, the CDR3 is TGTGCCAGCAGTCTTTTAGGGCGGAACTATGGCTACACCTTC. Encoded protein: CASSLLGRNYGYTF.

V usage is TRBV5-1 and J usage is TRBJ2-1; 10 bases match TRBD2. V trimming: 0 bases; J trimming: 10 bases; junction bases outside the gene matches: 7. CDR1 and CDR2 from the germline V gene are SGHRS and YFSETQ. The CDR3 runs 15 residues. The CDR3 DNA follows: TGCGCCAGCAGCTTGGCCACTAGCGGGATGAACGAGCAGTTCTTC. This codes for CASSLATSGMNEQFF.

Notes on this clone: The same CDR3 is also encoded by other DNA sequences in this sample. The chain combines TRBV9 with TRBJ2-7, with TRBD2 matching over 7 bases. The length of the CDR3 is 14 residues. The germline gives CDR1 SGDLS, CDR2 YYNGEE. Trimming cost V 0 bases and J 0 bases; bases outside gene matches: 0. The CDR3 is CASSVGGSSYEQYF. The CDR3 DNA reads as TGTGCCAGCAGCGTAGGCGGGAGCTCCTACGAGCAGTACTTC.

As DNA, the CDR3 is TGTGCCAGCAGCCAAGATGGCGGGGATCCCTACAATGAGCAGTTCTTC. Translating it yields CASSQDGGDPYNEQFF. The chain links TRBV4-2 to TRBJ2-1; weak D call: TRBD2 (6 bases). Germline CDR1 and CDR2: LGHNA and YNFKEQ. The ends were cut back, 0 bases at V and 2 bases at J, with 11 bases in the middle. The CDR3 contains 16 residues.

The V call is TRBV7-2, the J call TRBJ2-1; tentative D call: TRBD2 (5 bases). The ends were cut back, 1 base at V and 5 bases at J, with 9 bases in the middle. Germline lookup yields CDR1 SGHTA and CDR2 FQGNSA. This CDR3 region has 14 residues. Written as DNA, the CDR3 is TGTGCCAGCAGCTTAGTAGCAGCGGACAATGAGCAGTTCTTC. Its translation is CASSLVAADNEQFF. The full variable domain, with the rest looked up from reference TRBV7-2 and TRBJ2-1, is GAGVSQSPSNKVTEKGKDVELRCDPISGHTALYWYRQSLGQGLEFLIYFQGNSAPDKSGLPSDRFSAERTGGSVSTLTIQRTQQEDSAVYLCASSLVAADNEQFFGPGTRLTVL.

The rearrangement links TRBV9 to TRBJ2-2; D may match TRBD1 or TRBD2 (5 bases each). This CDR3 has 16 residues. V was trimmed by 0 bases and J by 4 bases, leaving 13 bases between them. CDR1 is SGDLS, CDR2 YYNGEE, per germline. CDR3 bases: TGTGCCAGCAGCGTAGTCGGGACCCTCATCACCGGGGAGCTGTTTTTT. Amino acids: CASSVVGTLITGELFF.

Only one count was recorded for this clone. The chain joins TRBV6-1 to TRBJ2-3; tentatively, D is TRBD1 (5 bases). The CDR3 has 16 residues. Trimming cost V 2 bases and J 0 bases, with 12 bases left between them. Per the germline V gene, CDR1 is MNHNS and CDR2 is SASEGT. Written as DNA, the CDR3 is TGTGCCAGCAGTGAACGCCCAGGGCCGAGCACAGATACGCAGTATTTT. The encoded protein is CASSERPGPSTDTQYF.

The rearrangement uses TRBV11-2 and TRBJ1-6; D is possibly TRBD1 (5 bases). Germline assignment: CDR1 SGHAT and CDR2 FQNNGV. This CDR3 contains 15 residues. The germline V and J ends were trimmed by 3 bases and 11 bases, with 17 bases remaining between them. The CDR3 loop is CASSFFHGAEAPLHF. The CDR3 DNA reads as TGTGCCAGCAGCTTTTTCCATGGGGCCGAAGCACCCCTCCACTTT.

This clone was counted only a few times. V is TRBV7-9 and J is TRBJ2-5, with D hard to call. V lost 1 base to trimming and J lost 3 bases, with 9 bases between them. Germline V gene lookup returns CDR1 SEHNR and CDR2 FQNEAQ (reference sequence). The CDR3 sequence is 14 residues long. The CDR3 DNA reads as TGTGCCAGCAGCTTAGGTATGGCGGAAGAGACCCAGTACTTC. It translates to CASSLGMAEETQYF.

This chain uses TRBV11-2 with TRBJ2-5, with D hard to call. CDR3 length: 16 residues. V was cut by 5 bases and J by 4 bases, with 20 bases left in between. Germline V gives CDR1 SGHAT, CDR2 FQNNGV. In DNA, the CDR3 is TGTGCCAGCAGCGATGCCCGGCGGCCCCAGACAGAGACCCAGTACTTC. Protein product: CASSDARRPQTETQYF.

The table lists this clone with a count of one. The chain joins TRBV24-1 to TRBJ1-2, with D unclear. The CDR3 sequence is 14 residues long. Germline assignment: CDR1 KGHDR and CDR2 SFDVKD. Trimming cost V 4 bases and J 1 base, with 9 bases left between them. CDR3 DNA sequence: TGTGCCACCAGTGAACCTCAGATTAACTATGGCTACACCTTC. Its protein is CATSEPQINYGYTF.

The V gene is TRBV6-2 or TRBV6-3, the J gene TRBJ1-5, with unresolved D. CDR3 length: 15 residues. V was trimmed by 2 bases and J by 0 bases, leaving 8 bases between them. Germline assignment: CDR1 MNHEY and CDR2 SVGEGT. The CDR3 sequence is CASSYVLYSNQPQHF. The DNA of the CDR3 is TGTGCCAGCAGTTACGTGCTTTATAGCAATCAGCCCCAGCATTTT.

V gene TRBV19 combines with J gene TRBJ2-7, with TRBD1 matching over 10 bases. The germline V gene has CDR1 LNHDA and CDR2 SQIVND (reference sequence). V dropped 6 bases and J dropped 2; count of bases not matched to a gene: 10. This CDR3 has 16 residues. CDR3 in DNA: TGTGCCAGTAGACCTAAACGGACAGGGGGAACCTACGAGCAGTACTTC. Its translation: CASRPKRTGGTYEQYF. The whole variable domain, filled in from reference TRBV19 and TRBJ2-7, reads DGGITQSPKYLFRKEGQNVTLSCEQNLNHDAMYWYRQDPGQGLRLIYYSQIVNDFQKGDIAEGYSVSREKKESFPLTVTSAQKNPTAFYLCASRPKRTGGTYEQYFGPGTRLTVT.

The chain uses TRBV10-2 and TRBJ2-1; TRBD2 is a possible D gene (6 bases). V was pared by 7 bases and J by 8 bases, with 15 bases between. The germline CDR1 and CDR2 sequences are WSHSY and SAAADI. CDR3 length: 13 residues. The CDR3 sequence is CASTDGSNDEQFF. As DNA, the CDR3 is TGCGCCAGCACGGACGGGAGTAACGATGAGCAGTTCTTC.

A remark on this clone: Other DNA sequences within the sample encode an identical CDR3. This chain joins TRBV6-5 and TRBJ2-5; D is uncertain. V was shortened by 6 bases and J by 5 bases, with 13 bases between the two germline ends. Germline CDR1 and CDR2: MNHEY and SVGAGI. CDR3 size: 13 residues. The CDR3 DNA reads TGTGCCAGCAGCCGCAGCCAAGGGGAGACCCAGTACTTC. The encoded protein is CASSRSQGETQYF.

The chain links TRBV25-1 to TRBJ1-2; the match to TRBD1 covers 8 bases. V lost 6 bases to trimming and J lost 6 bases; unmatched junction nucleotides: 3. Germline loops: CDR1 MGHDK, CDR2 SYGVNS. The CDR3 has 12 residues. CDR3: CASRMGQDGYTF. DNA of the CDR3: TGTGCCAGCAGGATGGGACAGGATGGCTACACCTTC.

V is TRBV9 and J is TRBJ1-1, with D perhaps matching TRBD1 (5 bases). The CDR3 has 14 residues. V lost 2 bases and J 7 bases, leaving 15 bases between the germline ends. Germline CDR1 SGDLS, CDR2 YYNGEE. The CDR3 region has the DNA TGTGCCAGCAGCGTGAGGGACCTTGGGAGTGAAGCTTTCTTT. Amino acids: CASSVRDLGSEAFF.

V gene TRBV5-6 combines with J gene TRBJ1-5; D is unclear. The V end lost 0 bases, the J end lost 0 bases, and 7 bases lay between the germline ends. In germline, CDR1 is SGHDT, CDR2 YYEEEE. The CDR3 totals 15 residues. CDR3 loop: CASSLAINSNQPQHF. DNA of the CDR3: TGTGCCAGCAGCTTGGCGATTAATAGCAATCAGCCCCAGCATTTT.

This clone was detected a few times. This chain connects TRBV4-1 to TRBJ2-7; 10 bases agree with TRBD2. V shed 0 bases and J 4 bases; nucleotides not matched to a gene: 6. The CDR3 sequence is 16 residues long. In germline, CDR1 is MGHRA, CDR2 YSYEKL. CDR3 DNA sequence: TGCGCCAGCAGCCAAGATCAGGCACTAGCGGGGTACGAGCAGTACTTC. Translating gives CASSQDQALAGYEQYF.